Below, 5 T cell receptor beta chains from the same sample are listed, as sequenced in a study of T cells in women clearing cervical HPV infection. TCRdb's table, derived via immunoSEQ multiplex PCR, lists solely in-frame clones and lacks some. The data include 30,000 to 35,000 clones; the top ten clones carry 4.2%. Sequencing was performed on blood buffy coat. The receptors stem from a woman between 18 and 70 years old with a cervical HPV16 infection that either progressed to CIN3+ or cleared (not recorded which).

Of note for this clone: The read ends 3 residues before the CDR3 terminus; that terminus is restored from the germline J gene. The gene calls are TRBV5-1 and TRBJ1-5; the match to TRBD1 covers 7 bases. Germline CDR1 reads SGHRS; CDR2 reads YFSETQ. The CDR3 runs to 15 residues. V dropped 0 bases and J dropped 4; count of bases not matched to a gene: 4. Incomplete CDR3 DNA: TGCGCCAGCAGCTTGGAAGGGGGCTTTAATCAGCCC. Its protein product is CASSLEGGFNQP. The full CDR3 protein reads CASSLEGGFNQPQHF.

To note about this clone: Sequencing ends 3 residues short of the CDR3 end; the germline J gene provides the rest. V is TRBV2 and J is TRBJ1-6; D not resolved. This CDR3 is 15 amino acids long. The germline V and J ends were trimmed by 6 bases and 4 bases, with 13 bases remaining between them. Germline V CDR1 and CDR2: SNHLY, FYNNEI. The covered CDR3 bases are TGTGCCAGCAGGGCATCTCCCCCATATAATTCACCC. Translating it yields CASRASPPYNSP. The CDR3 in full is CASRASPPYNSPLHF.

Regarding this clone: The CDR3 extends 3 residues past the end of the read, so its final part is completed from the germline J gene. The sample carries other DNA sequences with the same CDR3. This chain joins TRBV9 and TRBJ2-5; 11 bases line up with TRBD1. The ends lost 0 bases at V and 5 bases at J; junction bases unmatched: 3. The CDR3 covers 15 residues. CDR1 is SGDLS, CDR2 YYNGEE, per germline. The part of the CDR3 DNA that was read is TGTGCCAGCAGCGTAGGTGGGACAGGGGGGGAGACC. Translation: CASSVGGTGGET. The CDR3 reads in full as CASSVGGTGGETQYF.

Points on this clone: Read sequence stops 3 residues before the CDR3 end, and the germline J gene provides the missing end. V and J are TRBV5-1 and TRBJ2-5, with TRBD2 identical over 10 bases. V shed 0 bases and J 2 bases; nucleotides not matched to a gene: 4. The CDR3 extends over 16 amino acids. Germline V gene sequence: CDR1 SGHRS, CDR2 YFSETQ. The CDR3 bases that were read are TGCGCCAGCAGCTTGGACGTAGCGGGAGGACAAGAGACC. As protein: CASSLDVAGGQET. The CDR3 reads in full as CASSLDVAGGQETQYF.

Regarding this clone: The missing CDR3 end, 3 residues past where the read stops, is filled in from the germline J gene. This chain connects TRBV5-1 to TRBJ1-6; TRBD1 matches 8 bases. V trimming: 4 bases; J trimming: 5 bases; junction bases outside the gene matches: 5. This CDR3 has 15 amino acids. The germline V gene encodes CDR1 SGHRS and CDR2 YFSETQ. The CDR3 DNA, read in part, is TGCGCCAGCAGCCGCTCGGGACAGGATAATTCACCC. Its protein product is CASSRSGQDNSP. The entire CDR3 is CASSRSGQDNSPLHF.